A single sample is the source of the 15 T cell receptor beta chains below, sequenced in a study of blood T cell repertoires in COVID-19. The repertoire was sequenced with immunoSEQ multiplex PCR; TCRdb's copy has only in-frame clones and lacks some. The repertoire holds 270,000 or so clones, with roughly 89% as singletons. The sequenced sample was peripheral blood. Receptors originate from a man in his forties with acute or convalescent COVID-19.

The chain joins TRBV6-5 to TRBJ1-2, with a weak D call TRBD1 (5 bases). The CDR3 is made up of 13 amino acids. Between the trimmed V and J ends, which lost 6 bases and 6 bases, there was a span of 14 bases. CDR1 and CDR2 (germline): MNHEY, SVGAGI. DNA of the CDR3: TGTGCCAGCAGCGGGCAGGGTGAGAATGGCTACACCTTC. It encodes CASSGQGENGYTF.

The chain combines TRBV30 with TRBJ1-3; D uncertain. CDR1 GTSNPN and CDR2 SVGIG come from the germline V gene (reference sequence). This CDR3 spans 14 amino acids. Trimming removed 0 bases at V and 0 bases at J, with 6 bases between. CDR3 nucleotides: TGTGCCTGGAGTGTGGTGAGCTCTGGAAACACCATATATTTT. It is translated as CAWSVVSSGNTIYF.

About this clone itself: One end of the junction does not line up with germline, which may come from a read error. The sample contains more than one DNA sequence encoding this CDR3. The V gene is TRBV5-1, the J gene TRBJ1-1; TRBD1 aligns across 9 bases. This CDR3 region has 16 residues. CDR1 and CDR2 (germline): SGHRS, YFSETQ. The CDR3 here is CASSPTGGGWNTEAFF. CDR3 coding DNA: TGTGCCAGCAGTCCTACAGGGGGCGGATGGAACACTGAAGCTTTCTTT.

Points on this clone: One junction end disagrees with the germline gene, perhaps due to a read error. CDR3 residues: CAIRGAADTQYF. The CDR3, as DNA: TGTGCTATCAGGGGGGCGGCAGATACGCAGTATTTT. The chain links TRBV10-3 to TRBJ2-3; D might be TRBD1 (7 bases). In germline, CDR1 is ENHRY, CDR2 SYGVKD. This CDR3 is built from 12 residues.

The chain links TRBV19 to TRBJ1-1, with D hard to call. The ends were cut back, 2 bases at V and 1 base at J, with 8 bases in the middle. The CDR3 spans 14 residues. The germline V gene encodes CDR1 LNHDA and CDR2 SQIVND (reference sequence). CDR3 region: CASSIRAGNTEAFF. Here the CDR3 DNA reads TGTGCCAGTAGTATACGGGCGGGGAACACTGAAGCTTTCTTT.

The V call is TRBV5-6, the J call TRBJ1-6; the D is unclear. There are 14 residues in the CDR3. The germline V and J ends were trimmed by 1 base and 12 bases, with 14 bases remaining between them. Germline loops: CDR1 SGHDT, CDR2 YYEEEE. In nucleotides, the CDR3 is TGTGCCAGCAGCTTGCGGCAACTCGGCGGACCCCTCCACTTT. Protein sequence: CASSLRQLGGPLHF.

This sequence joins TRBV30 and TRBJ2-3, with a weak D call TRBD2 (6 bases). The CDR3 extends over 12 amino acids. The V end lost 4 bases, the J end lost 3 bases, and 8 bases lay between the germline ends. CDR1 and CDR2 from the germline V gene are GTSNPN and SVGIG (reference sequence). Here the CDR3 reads CAWTGGTDTQYF. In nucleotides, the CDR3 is TGTGCCTGGACCGGGGGAACAGATACGCAGTATTTT.

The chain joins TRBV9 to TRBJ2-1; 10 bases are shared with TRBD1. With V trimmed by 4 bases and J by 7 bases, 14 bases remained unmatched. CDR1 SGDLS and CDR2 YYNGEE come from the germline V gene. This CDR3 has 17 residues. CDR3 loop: CASSPLPGTGVGNEQFF. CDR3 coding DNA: TGTGCCAGCAGCCCCCTACCCGGGACAGGGGTGGGAAATGAGCAGTTCTTC.

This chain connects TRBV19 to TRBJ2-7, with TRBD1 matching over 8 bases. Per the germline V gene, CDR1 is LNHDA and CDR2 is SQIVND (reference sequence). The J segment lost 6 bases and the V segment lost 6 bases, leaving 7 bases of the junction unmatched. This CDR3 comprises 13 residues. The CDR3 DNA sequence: TGTGCCAGTAGGGAGACAGGGGAAGGCGAGCAGTACTTC. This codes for CASRETGEGEQYF.

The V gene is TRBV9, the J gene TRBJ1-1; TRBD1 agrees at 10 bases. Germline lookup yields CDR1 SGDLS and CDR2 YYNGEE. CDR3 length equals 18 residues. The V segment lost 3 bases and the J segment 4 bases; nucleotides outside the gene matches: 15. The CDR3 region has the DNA TGTGCCAGCAGCGGGTCTCGGGACAGGGGAACGCAGGGCACTGAAGCTTTCTTT. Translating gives CASSGSRDRGTQGTEAFF.

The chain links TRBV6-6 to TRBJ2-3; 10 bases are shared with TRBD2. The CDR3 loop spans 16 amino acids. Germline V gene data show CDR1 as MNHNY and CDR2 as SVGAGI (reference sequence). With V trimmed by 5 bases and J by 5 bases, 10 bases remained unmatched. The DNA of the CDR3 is TGTGCCAGCAGTCGAAGCGGGGGGGCCAGAGGAGATACGCAGTATTTT. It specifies CASSRSGGARGDTQYF.

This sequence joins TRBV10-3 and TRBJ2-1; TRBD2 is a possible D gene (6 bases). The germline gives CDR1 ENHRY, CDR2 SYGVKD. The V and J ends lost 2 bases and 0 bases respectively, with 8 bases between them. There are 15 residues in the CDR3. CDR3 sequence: CAISEAGSSYNEQFF. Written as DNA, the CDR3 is TGTGCCATCAGTGAGGCGGGGAGCTCCTACAATGAGCAGTTCTTC.

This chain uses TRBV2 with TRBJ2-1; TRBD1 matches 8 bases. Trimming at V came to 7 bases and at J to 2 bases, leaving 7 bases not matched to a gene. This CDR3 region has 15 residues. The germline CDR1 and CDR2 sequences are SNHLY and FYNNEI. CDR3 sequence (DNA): TGTGCCAGCACCTTTGACAGGGGTGCCTACAATGAGCAGTTCTTC. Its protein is CASTFDRGAYNEQFF.

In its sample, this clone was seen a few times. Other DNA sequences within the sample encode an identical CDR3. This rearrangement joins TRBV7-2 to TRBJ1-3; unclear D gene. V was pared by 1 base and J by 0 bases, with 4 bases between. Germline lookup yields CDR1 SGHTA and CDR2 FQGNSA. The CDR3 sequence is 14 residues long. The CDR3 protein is CASSLGSSGNTIYF. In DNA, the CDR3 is TGTGCCAGCAGCTTAGGGAGCTCTGGAAACACCATATATTTT.

The CDR3 region has the DNA TGTGCCAGCAGTTACTCCGGGACAGGGGCGGTTAGTGAGCAGTTCTTC. Protein sequence: CASSYSGTGAVSEQFF. This sequence joins TRBV6-5 and TRBJ2-1; 10 bases match TRBD1. The trim removed 0 bases at V and 9 bases at J, leaving 8 bases unmatched. Per germline, CDR1 MNHEY and CDR2 SVGAGI. The CDR3 is 16 residues long.